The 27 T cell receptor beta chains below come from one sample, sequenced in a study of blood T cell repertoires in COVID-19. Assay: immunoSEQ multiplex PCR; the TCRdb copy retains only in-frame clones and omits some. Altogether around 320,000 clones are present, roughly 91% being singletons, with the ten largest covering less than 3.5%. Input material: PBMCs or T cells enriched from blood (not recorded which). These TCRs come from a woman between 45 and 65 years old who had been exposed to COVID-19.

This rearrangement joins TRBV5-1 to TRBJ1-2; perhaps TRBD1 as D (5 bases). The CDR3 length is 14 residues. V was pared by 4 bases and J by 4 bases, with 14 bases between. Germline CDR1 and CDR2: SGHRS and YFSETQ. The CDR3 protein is CASSPEGLGYGYTF. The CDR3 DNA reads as TGCGCCAGCAGCCCGGAGGGGCTGGGCTATGGCTACACCTTC.

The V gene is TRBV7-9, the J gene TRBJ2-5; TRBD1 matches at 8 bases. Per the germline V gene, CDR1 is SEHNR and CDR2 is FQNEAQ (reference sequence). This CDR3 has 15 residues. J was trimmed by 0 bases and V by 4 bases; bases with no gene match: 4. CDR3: CASSSGQGYQETQYF. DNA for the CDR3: TGTGCCAGCAGCTCCGGACAGGGCTACCAAGAGACCCAGTACTTC.

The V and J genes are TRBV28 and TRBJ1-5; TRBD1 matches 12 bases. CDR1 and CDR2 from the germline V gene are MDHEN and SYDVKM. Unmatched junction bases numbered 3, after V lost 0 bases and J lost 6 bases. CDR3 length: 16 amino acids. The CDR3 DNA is TGTGCCAGCAGTTTATGGGGACAGGGGGCAGGTCAGCCCCAGCATTTT. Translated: CASSLWGQGAGQPQHF.

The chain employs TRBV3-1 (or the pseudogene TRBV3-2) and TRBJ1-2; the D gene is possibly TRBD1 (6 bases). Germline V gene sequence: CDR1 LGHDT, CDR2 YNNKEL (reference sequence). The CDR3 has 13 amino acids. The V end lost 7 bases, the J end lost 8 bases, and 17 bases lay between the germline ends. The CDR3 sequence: CASNGEMDRGYTF. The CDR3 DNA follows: TGTGCCAGCAATGGGGAGATGGACAGAGGCTACACCTTC.

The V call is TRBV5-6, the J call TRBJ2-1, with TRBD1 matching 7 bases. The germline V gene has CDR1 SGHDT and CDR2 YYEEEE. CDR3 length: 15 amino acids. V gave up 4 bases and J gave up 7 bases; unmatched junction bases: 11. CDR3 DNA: TGTGCCAGCAGCGAACCTGACAGGGAAATGAATGAGCAGTTCTTC. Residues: CASSEPDREMNEQFF.

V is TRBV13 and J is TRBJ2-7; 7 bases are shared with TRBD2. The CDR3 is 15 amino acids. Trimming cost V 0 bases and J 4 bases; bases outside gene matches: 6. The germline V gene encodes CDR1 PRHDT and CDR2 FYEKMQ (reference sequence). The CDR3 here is CASSLGLSGGYEQYF. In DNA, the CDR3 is TGTGCCAGCAGCTTAGGACTATCCGGGGGGTACGAGCAGTACTTC.

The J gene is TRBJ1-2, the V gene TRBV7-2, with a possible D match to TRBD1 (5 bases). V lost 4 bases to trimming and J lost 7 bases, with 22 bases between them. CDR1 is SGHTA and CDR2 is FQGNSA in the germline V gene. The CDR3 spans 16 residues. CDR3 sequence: CASSSSGLGIRRGYTF. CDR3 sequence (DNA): TGTGCCAGCAGCTCGTCAGGGCTTGGGATTAGACGTGGCTACACCTTC. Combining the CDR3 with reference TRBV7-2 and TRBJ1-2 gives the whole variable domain GAGVSQSPSNKVTEKGKDVELRCDPISGHTALYWYRQSLGQGLEFLIYFQGNSAPDKSGLPSDRFSAERTGGSVSTLTIQRTQQEDSAVYLCASSSSGLGIRRGYTFGSGTRLTVV.

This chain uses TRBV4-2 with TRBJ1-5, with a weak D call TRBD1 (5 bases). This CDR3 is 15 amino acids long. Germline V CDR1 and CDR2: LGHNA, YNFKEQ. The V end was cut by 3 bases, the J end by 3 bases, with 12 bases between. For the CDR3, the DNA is TGTGCCAGCAGCCAGGATCAGGGTACCAATCAGCCCCAGCATTTT. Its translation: CASSQDQGTNQPQHF.

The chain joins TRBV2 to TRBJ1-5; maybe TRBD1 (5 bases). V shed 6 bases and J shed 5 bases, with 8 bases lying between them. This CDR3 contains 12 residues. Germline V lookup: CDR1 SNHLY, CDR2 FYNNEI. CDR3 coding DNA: TGTGCCAGCAGGGAGGGGTATCAGCCCCAGCATTTT. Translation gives CASREGYQPQHF.

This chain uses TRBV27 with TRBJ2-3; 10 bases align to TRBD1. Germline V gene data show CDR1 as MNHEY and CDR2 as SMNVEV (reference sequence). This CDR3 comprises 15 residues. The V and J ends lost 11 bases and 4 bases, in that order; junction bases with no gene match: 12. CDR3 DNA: TGTGCCGAACCAACGGGACAGGGGTTCCCAGATACGCAGTATTTT. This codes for CAEPTGQGFPDTQYF.

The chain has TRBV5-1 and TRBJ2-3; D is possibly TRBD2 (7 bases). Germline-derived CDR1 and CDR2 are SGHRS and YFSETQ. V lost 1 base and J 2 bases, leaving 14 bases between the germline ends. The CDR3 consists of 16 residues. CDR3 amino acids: CASSLRGAPSTDTQYF. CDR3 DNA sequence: TGCGCCAGCAGCTTGCGGGGGGCCCCATCCACAGATACGCAGTATTTT. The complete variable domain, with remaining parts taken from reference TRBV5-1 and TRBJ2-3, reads KAGVTQTPRYLIKTRGQQVTLSCSPISGHRSVSWYQQTPGQGLQFLFEYFSETQRNKGNFPGRFSGRQFSNSRSEMNVSTLELGDSALYLCASSLRGAPSTDTQYFGPGTRLTVL.

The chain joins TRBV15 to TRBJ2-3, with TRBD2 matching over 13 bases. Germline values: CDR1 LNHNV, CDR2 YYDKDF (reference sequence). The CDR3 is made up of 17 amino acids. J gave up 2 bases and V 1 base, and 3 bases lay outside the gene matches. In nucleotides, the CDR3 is TGTGCCACCAGCAGAGGACTAGCGGGGGGCGCCACAGATACGCAGTATTTT. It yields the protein CATSRGLAGGATDTQYF. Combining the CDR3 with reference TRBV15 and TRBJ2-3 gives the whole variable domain DAMVIQNPRYQVTQFGKPVTLSCSQTLNHNVMYWYQQKSSQAPKLLFHYYDKDFNNEADTPDNFQSRRPNTSFCFLDIRSPGLGDTAMYLCATSRGLAGGATDTQYFGPGTRLTVL.

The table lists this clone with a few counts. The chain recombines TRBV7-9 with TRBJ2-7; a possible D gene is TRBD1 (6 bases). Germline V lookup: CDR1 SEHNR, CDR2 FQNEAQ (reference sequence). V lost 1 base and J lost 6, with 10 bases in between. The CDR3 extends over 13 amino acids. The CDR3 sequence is CASSLEGTLEQYF. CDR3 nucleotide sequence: TGTGCCAGCAGCTTAGAGGGGACACTCGAGCAGTACTTC.

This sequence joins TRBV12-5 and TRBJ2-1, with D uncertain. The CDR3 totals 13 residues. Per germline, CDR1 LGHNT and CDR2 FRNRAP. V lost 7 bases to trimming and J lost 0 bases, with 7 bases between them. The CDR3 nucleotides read TGTGCTAGTGCCTTCAGCTCCTACAATGAGCAGTTCTTC. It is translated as CASAFSSYNEQFF.

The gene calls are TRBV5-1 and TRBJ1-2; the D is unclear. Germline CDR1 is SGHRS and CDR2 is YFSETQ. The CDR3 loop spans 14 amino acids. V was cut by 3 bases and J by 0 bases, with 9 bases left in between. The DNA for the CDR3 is TGCGCCAGCAGCTCCTTTCAGTCTAACTATGGCTACACCTTC. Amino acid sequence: CASSSFQSNYGYTF.

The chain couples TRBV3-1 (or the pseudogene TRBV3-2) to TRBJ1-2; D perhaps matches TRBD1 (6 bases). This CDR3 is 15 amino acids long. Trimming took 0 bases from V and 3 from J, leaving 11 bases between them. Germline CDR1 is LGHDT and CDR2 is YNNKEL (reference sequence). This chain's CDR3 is CASSQEPGDYYGYTF. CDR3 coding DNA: TGTGCCAGCAGCCAAGAACCAGGGGATTACTATGGCTACACCTTC.

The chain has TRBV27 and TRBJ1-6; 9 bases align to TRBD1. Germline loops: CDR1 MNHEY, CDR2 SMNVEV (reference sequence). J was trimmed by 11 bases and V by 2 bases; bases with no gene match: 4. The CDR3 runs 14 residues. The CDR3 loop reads CASSLDRGRTPLHF. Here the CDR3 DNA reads TGTGCCAGCAGTTTAGACAGGGGGAGGACACCCCTCCACTTT.

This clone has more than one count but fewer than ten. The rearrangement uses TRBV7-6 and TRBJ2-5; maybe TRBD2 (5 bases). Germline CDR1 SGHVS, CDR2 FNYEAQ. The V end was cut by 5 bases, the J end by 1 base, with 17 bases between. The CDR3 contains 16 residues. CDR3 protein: CASSHDYQHPQETQYF. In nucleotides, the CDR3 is TGTGCCAGCAGCCATGACTACCAACATCCCCAAGAGACCCAGTACTTC.

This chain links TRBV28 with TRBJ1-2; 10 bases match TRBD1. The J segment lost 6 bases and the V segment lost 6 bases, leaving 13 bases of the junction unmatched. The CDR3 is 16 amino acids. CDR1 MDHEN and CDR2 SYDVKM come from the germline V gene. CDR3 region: CASRRTGGPSGDGYTF. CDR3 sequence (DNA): TGTGCCAGCAGACGGACAGGGGGGCCTTCGGGGGATGGCTACACCTTC.

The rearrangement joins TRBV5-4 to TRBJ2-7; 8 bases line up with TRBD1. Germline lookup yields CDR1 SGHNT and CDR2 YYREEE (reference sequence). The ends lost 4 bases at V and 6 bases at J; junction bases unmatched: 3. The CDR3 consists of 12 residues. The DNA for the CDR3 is TGTGCCAGCAGCAGGACAGGGTTCGAGCAGTACTTC. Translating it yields CASSRTGFEQYF. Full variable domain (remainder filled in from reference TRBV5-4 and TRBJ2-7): ETGVTQSPTHLIKTRGQQVTLRCSSQSGHNTVSWYQQALGQGPQFIFQYYREEENGRGNFPPRFSGLQFPNYSSELNVNALELDDSALYLCASSRTGFEQYFGPGTRLTVT.

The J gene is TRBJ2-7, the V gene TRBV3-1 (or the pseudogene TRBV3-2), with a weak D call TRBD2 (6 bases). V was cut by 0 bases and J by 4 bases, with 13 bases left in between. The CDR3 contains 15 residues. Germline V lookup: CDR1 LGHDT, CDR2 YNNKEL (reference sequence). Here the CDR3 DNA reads TGTGCCAGCAGCCAAGATGGAGGGGTACAGTACGAGCAGTACTTC. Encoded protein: CASSQDGGVQYEQYF.

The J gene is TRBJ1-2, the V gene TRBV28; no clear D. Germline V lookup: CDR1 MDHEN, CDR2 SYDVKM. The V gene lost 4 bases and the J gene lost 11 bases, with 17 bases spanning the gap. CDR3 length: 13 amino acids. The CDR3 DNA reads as TGTGCCAGCAGTTCCCCATTGACGGGAGCGTACACCTTC. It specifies CASSSPLTGAYTF.

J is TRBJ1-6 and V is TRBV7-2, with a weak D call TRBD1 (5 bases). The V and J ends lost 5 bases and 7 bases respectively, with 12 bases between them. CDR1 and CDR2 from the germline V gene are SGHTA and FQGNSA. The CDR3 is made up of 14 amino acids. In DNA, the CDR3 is TGTGCCAGCAGCCATGACAGTTCCAATTCACCCCTCCACTTT. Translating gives CASSHDSSNSPLHF.

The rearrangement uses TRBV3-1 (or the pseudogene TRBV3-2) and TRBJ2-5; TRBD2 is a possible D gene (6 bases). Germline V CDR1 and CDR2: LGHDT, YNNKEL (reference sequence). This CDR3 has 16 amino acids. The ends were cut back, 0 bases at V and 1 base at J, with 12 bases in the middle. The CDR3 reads CASSQDPPGLQETQYF. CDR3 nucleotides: TGTGCCAGCAGCCAAGATCCCCCGGGACTCCAAGAGACCCAGTACTTC.

Here the CDR3 DNA reads TGTGCCAGCAGCAAAAGCCTAGCGGGGGGTTACGAGCAGTACTTC. It specifies CASSKSLAGGYEQYF. The rearrangement links TRBV27 to TRBJ2-7; TRBD2 agrees at 11 bases. Trimming took 6 bases from V and 4 from J; bases not matched to a gene: 8. Germline V gene lookup returns CDR1 MNHEY and CDR2 SMNVEV (reference sequence). This CDR3 comprises 15 residues.

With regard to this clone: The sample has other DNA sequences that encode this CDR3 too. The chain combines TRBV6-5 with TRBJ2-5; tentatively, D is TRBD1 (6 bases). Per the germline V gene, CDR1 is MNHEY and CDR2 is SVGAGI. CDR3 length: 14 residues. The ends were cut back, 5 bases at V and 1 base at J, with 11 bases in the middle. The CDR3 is CASSLPGVQETQYF. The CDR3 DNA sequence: TGTGCCAGCAGTCTCCCAGGGGTCCAAGAGACCCAGTACTTC.

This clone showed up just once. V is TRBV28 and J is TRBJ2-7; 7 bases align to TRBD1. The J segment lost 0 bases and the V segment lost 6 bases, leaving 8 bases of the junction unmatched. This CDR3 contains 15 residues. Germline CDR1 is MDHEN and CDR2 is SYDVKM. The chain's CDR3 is CASSPPGDSSYEQYF. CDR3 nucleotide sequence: TGTGCCAGCAGCCCCCCCGGGGACAGCTCCTACGAGCAGTACTTC. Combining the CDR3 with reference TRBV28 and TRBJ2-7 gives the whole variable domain DVKVTQSSRYLVKRTGEKVFLECVQDMDHENMFWYRQDPGLGLRLIYFSYDVKMKEKGDIPEGYSVSREKKERFSLILESASTNQTSMYLCASSPPGDSSYEQYFGPGTRLTVT.